This passage covers 28 T cell receptor beta chains from one sample sequenced in a study of blood T cell repertoires in COVID-19. TCRdb's copy holds only in-frame clones and misses some; the assay was immunoSEQ multiplex PCR. The sample carries some 300,000 clones, around 90% recorded once. Sequencing used peripheral blood. These receptors were taken from a man aged 70-80 years with acute or convalescent COVID-19.

The DNA for the CDR3 is TGTGCCAGCAGTCTTAGCGGGAGTGGCCAAGAGACCCAGTACTTC. This encodes CASSLSGSGQETQYF. J is TRBJ2-5 and V is TRBV7-2; 9 bases match TRBD2. In germline, CDR1 is SGHTA, CDR2 FQGNSA. This CDR3 has 15 residues. V trimming: 6 bases; J trimming: 1 base; junction bases outside the gene matches: 6.

This chain uses TRBV2 with TRBJ1-2; 7 nucleotides agree with TRBD1. Losses at the gene ends were 4 bases for V and 2 bases for J; bases not matched to a gene: 1. In germline, CDR1 is SNHLY, CDR2 FYNNEI. This CDR3 is 13 amino acids long. This chain's CDR3 is CASSADRNYGYTF. In DNA, the CDR3 is TGTGCCAGCAGTGCGGACAGGAACTATGGCTACACCTTC.

This CDR3 reads CASSISGTSGYRSYNEQFF. In DNA, the CDR3 is TGCGCCAGCAGCATCTCCGGGACTAGCGGGTACCGCTCCTACAATGAGCAGTTCTTC. The V call is TRBV5-1, the J call TRBJ2-1; 12 bases map to TRBD2. Unmatched junction bases numbered 11, after V lost 4 bases and J lost 0 bases. The CDR3 is 19 amino acids. Germline-derived CDR1 and CDR2 are SGHRS and YFSETQ.

V gene TRBV27 combines with J gene TRBJ2-3, with 7 nucleotides matching TRBD2. Germline CDR1 is MNHEY and CDR2 is SMNVEV (reference sequence). The CDR3 length is 16 residues. V shed 0 bases, J shed 1 base, and the junction held 4 bases outside the gene matches. Here the CDR3 DNA reads TGTGCCAGCAGTTTATCTGGCGGGGGTGGCACAGATACGCAGTATTTT. Encoded protein: CASSLSGGGGTDTQYF.

The chain couples TRBV5-1 to TRBJ1-1; D unresolved. Trimming took 3 bases from V and 0 from J, leaving 9 bases between them. The CDR3 has 14 residues. The germline V gene has CDR1 SGHRS and CDR2 YFSETQ. The CDR3 spells CASSSGNLNTEAFF. CDR3 DNA: TGCGCCAGCAGCTCCGGGAATTTGAACACTGAAGCTTTCTTT.

The chain carries TRBV4-3 and TRBJ2-5; no reliable D call. This CDR3 is built from 13 residues. The V end was cut by 2 bases, the J end by 2 bases, with 6 bases between. The V gene's germline CDR1 is LGHNA and CDR2 YSLEER. The CDR3 reads CASSQNFQETQYF. CDR3 DNA: TGCGCCAGCAGCCAAAACTTTCAAGAGACCCAGTACTTC.

J is TRBJ2-2 and V is TRBV27; 7 nucleotides match TRBD1. The J segment lost 0 bases and the V segment lost 3 bases, leaving 1 base of the junction unmatched. Germline CDR1 is MNHEY and CDR2 is SMNVEV (reference sequence). The CDR3 sequence is 15 residues long. The CDR3 sequence is CASSFQGANTGELFF. The DNA for the CDR3 is TGTGCCAGCAGTTTCCAGGGGGCGAACACCGGGGAGCTGTTTTTT.

The gene calls are TRBV6-6 and TRBJ2-2; 7 bases match TRBD1. V shed 4 bases, J shed 7 bases, and the junction held 12 bases outside the gene matches. CDR1 and CDR2 (germline): MNHNY, SVGAGI (reference sequence). CDR3 length equals 16 residues. In DNA form, the CDR3 reads TGTGCCAGCAGTTTCCCGACAGGGAGCTATGGCGGGGAGCTGTTTTTT. This codes for CASSFPTGSYGGELFF.

The chain links TRBV29-1 to TRBJ1-2; D call uncertain. Germline V gives CDR1 SQVTM, CDR2 ANQGSEA. Trimming stripped 8 bases from V and 8 bases from J, with 9 bases between. The CDR3 sequence is 9 residues long. This CDR3 is CSTSEGYTF. For the CDR3, the DNA is TGCAGCACTAGTGAAGGCTACACCTTC.

This rearrangement joins TRBV11-1 to TRBJ2-3; TRBD1 matches at 7 bases. Per germline, CDR1 SGHAT and CDR2 FQDESV (reference sequence). The CDR3 runs to 16 residues. The V and J ends lost 4 bases and 2 bases, in that order; junction bases with no gene match: 9. In nucleotides, the CDR3 is TGTGCCAGCAGCTCCCAGAGGACAGGCCTCACAGATACGCAGTATTTT. Amino acid sequence: CASSSQRTGLTDTQYF.

The sample holds one count of this clone. The chain couples TRBV28 to TRBJ2-5, with D perhaps matching TRBD2 (6 bases). Trimming cost V 7 bases and J 2 bases, with 14 bases left between them. CDR3 size: 14 residues. Germline assignment: CDR1 MDHEN and CDR2 SYDVKM. CDR3 protein: CASTPGGSQETQYF. The DNA for the CDR3 is TGTGCCAGCACCCCAGGAGGGTCTCAAGAGACCCAGTACTTC.

V is TRBV3-1 (or the pseudogene TRBV3-2) and J is TRBJ1-6; TRBD1 aligns across 9 bases. CDR1 LGHDT and CDR2 YNNKEL come from the germline V gene (reference sequence). CDR3 length: 17 residues. Trimming cost V 5 bases and J 9 bases; bases outside gene matches: 14. The CDR3 reads CASSFLGLGTGTSPLHF. The CDR3 bases are TGTGCCAGCAGCTTCCTGGGATTAGGGACAGGGACTTCACCCCTCCACTTT.

This chain's CDR3 is CASSARDRAVTYEQYF. The CDR3 coding sequence is TGTGCCAGCAGCGCCAGGGACAGAGCTGTTACCTACGAGCAGTACTTC. The rearrangement joins TRBV9 to TRBJ2-7, with 7 nucleotides matching TRBD1. The CDR3 has 16 amino acids. V lost 3 bases, J lost 2 bases, and 11 bases stayed unmatched. From germline, CDR1 is SGDLS and CDR2 YYNGEE.

The rearrangement joins TRBV5-4 to TRBJ2-1; 9 nucleotides agree with TRBD2. The V gene end was trimmed by 0 bases and the J gene end by 8 bases; junction bases not matched to a gene: 6. Germline V gene lookup returns CDR1 SGHNT and CDR2 YYREEE (reference sequence). The CDR3 spans 15 residues. The CDR3 DNA reads as TGTGCCAGCAGCTTGGAGGGGACTAGCATGGATGAGCAGTTCTTC. It yields the protein CASSLEGTSMDEQFF.

This clone occurred once. This rearrangement joins TRBV24-1 to TRBJ2-2; D gene uncertain. The CDR3 runs to 12 residues. The germline V and J ends were trimmed by 10 bases and 8 bases, with 13 bases remaining between them. Germline V gene data show CDR1 as KGHDR and CDR2 as SFDVKD. CDR3 sequence (DNA): TGTGCCACAGGAGAAAACGTGGGGGAGCTGTTTTTT. Protein: CATGENVGELFF.

The V and J genes are TRBV6-4 and TRBJ1-5; the match to TRBD1 covers 10 bases. The CDR3 runs 13 residues. The V gene end was trimmed by 11 bases and the J gene end by 6 bases; junction bases not matched to a gene: 7. In germline, CDR1 is MRHNA, CDR2 SNTAGT. The CDR3 DNA reads TGTGCCGTTCGGGACAGGGGTTTTCAGCCCCAGCATTTT. Encoded protein: CAVRDRGFQPQHF.

V usage is TRBV3-1 (or the pseudogene TRBV3-2) and J usage is TRBJ1-2; D is undetermined. Germline lookup yields CDR1 LGHDT and CDR2 YNNKEL (reference sequence). The CDR3 length is 12 residues. V lost 4 bases and J 5 bases, leaving 8 bases between the germline ends. The CDR3 here is CASSPAGYGYTF. Written as DNA, the CDR3 is TGTGCCAGCAGCCCGGCGGGTTATGGCTACACCTTC.

The V gene is TRBV5-1, the J gene TRBJ1-5, with D tentatively TRBD1 (5 bases). Germline-derived CDR1 and CDR2 are SGHRS and YFSETQ. The germline V and J ends were trimmed by 0 bases and 2 bases, with 9 bases remaining between them. The CDR3 contains 15 residues. CDR3 region: CASSLDLRGNQPQHF. In nucleotides, the CDR3 is TGCGCCAGCAGCTTGGATCTCAGGGGCAATCAGCCCCAGCATTTT.

This rearrangement joins TRBV6-6 to TRBJ1-5; TRBD1 matches at 8 bases. This CDR3 region has 16 residues. J was trimmed by 1 base and V by 6 bases; bases with no gene match: 8. Germline V CDR1 and CDR2: MNHNY, SVGAGI (reference sequence). The CDR3: CASSQLGDRSNQPQHF. DNA of the CDR3: TGTGCCAGCAGCCAACTGGGGGACAGGAGCAATCAGCCCCAGCATTTT.

This chain uses TRBV7-2 with TRBJ2-5; a possible D gene is TRBD1 (6 bases). The J call could be wrong; TRBJ2-7 is a better fit for the DNA end. The CDR3 sequence is 14 residues long. Germline CDR1 is SGHTA and CDR2 is FQGNSA. CDR3 sequence: CASSFDRTGYEQYF. For the CDR3, the DNA is TGTGCCAGCAGCTTCGACAGGACCGGCTACGAGCAGTACTTC.

V is TRBV2 and J is TRBJ1-5, with 7 positions matching TRBD1. CDR1 and CDR2 from the germline V gene are SNHLY and FYNNEI. This CDR3 has 13 residues. The trim removed 6 bases at V and 7 bases at J, leaving 6 bases unmatched. CDR3: CASRRTGDQPQHF. CDR3 DNA: TGTGCCAGCAGACGTACAGGGGACCAGCCCCAGCATTTT.

V is TRBV9 and J is TRBJ2-1; D gene unclear. The V gene lost 1 base and the J gene lost 7 bases, with 6 bases spanning the gap. This CDR3 region has 12 residues. Germline CDR1 and CDR2: SGDLS and YYNGEE. This CDR3 is CASSVHENEQFF. CDR3 nucleotides: TGTGCCAGCAGCGTACACGAGAATGAGCAGTTCTTC.

The V and J genes are TRBV3-1 (or the pseudogene TRBV3-2) and TRBJ2-3, with 11 nucleotides matching TRBD2. Trimming at V came to 4 bases and at J to 2 bases, leaving 2 bases not matched to a gene. This CDR3 spans 15 amino acids. Germline V lookup: CDR1 LGHDT, CDR2 YNNKEL (reference sequence). The CDR3 nucleotides are TGTGCCAGCAGCCCGACTAGCGGGATCACAGATACGCAGTATTTT. It codes for CASSPTSGITDTQYF.

The chain recombines TRBV3-1 (or the pseudogene TRBV3-2) with TRBJ1-3; D may be TRBD1 (5 bases). The V gene's germline CDR1 is LGHDT and CDR2 YNNKEL (reference sequence). The CDR3 totals 16 residues. Deletions cut 0 bases from V and 3 bases from J, with 12 bases between. CDR3 in DNA: TGTGCCAGCAGCCAAGATTATGGGGGGAATGGAAACACCATATATTTT. It specifies CASSQDYGGNGNTIYF.

The chain carries TRBV6-2 or TRBV6-3 and TRBJ2-2; 7 bases agree with TRBD1. The V segment lost 6 bases and the J segment 5 bases; nucleotides outside the gene matches: 18. CDR1 and CDR2 from the germline V gene are MNHEY and SVGEGT. The CDR3 runs to 18 residues. The CDR3 DNA follows: TGTGCCAGCAGCCAAGGGCCCCATACAGGGGTTGGGACCGGGGAGCTGTTTTTT. It translates to CASSQGPHTGVGTGELFF.

V is TRBV6-5 and J is TRBJ1-5; 11 nucleotides agree with TRBD1. Germline V lookup: CDR1 MNHEY, CDR2 SVGAGI. This CDR3 is built from 15 residues. Trimming at V came to 8 bases and at J to 7 bases, leaving 10 bases not matched to a gene. CDR3 protein: CASRARGQGGQPQHF. CDR3 bases: TGTGCCAGCCGGGCCCGGGGACAGGGGGGACAGCCCCAGCATTTT.

This chain links TRBV6-2 or TRBV6-3 with TRBJ2-7; 9 bases are shared with TRBD1. This CDR3 contains 16 residues. With 0 bases clipped from V and 6 bases from J, the junction kept 9 bases outside the gene matches. Germline values: CDR1 MNHEY, CDR2 SVGEGT. CDR3 sequence reads: CASSYSIVGQGGEQYF. For the CDR3, the DNA is TGTGCCAGCAGTTACTCGATCGTGGGACAGGGCGGCGAGCAGTACTTC.

The chain links TRBV6-5 to TRBJ2-5, with 10 positions matching TRBD2. This CDR3 has 14 amino acids. Germline CDR1 and CDR2: MNHEY and SVGAGI. V shed 6 bases, J shed 5 bases, and the junction held 6 bases outside the gene matches. The CDR3 loop reads CASRSSGSSETQYF. The CDR3 nucleotides are TGTGCCAGCAGATCTAGCGGGAGTTCCGAGACCCAGTACTTC.